The text below deals with one TCR beta chain. Its specificity is not known. Assay: immunoSEQ multiplex PCR; the TCRdb copy retains only in-frame clones and omits some. The sample comprises about 92,000 clones, about 90% of which are singletons, and 10% rests with the top ten. These data originate in a study of T cell responses to AZD1222 COVID-19 vaccine. Study-wide results and limits: As reported, nearly half of all spike-specific TCRs target variant regions that are unmutated. Repertoire samples came only from after the peak T cell response. Only a handful of individuals given AZD1222 were seropositive at baseline. The donor cohort was predominantly white British with a female majority, and clonal diversity may have been underestimated.

The CDR3 consists of 15 residues. V was shortened by 3 bases and J by 0 bases, with 9 bases between the two germline ends. Looked up from germline, CDR1 is LNHDA and CDR2 is SQIVND (reference sequence). V gene TRBV19 combines with J gene TRBJ1-3; D remains unclear. Sequencing used peripheral blood, obtained on day 0 of MenACWY control vaccination. This sequence originates from an adult in good health. The CDR3 loop is CASSIIGSSGNTIYF. The CDR3 DNA reads as TGTGCCAGTAGTATCATAGGCAGCTCTGGAAACACCATATATTTT.